This T cell receptor beta chain was retrieved from a study of blood T cell repertoires in COVID-19. Study context: Some COVID-19 samples were acute and others convalescent; all came from the United States, Italy and Spain. The cDNA or gDNA used as material had been derived from T cells, B-cell-depleted T cells, or PBMCs.

Trimming pared 6 bases from V and 0 bases from J, leaving 18 bases between. Germline V gives CDR1 KGHSH, CDR2 LQKENI. The CDR3 has 16 amino acids. Patients in Seattle were enrolled during active infection, then followed longitudinally. In the original workflow: Amplification from reference gene primers served as the basis for estimated nucleated cell counts. Libraries were prepared by immunoSEQ multiplex PCR; TCRdb keeps only in-frame clonotypes and omits some of them. The V and J calls and the clone size are those of that table, but D and trimming were determined from the DNA. Here the sample spans about 330,000 clones, about nine tenths being singletons.

The receptor was derived from a man younger than 45 with COVID-19, enrolled during active disease. The chain carries TRBV18 and TRBJ2-7; a possible D gene is TRBD2 (5 bases). Sequenced: peripheral blood. CDR3 in amino acids: CASSPPSGLSSYEQYF. In DNA, the CDR3 is TGTGCCAGCTCGCCCCCCTCCGGACTGTCCTCCTACGAGCAGTACTTC.